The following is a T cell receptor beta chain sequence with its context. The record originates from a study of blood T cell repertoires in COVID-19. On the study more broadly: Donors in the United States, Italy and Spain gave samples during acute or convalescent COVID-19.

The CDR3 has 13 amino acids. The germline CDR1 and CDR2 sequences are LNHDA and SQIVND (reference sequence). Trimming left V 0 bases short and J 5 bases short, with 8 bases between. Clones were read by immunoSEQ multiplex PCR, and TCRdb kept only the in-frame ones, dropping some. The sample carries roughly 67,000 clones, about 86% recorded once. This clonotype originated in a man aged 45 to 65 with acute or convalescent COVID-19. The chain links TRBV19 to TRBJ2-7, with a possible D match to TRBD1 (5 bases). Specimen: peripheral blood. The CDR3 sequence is CASSIDQGDEQYF. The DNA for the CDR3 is TGTGCCAGTAGTATAGATCAGGGCGACGAGCAGTACTTC.